The 24 T cell receptor beta chains below all came from one sample that was sequenced in a study of beta chain features in type 1 diabetes. Expressed TCRB transcripts got sequenced, as all isolated RNA was reverse transcribed. The table came from immunoSEQ multiplex PCR; TCRdb's copy has only in-frame clones and leaves some out. The table lists over 700,000 clones, about a sixth of them singletons, with around 0.02% in the top ten. The sequenced sample consisted of naive CD4+ T cells from blood. Source of these receptors: a young woman in good health.

This clone has a handful of counts. The J gene is TRBJ2-1, the V gene TRBV10-3; D is perhaps TRBD1 or TRBD2 (5 bases each). Germline V gene sequence: CDR1 ENHRY, CDR2 SYGVKD. The CDR3 is made up of 11 amino acids. Trimming removed 8 bases at V and 9 bases at J, with 11 bases between. The CDR3 spells CAILFGTEQFF. The CDR3, as DNA: TGTGCCATCCTTTTTGGGACTGAGCAGTTCTTC.

Details on this clone: The sample has other DNA sequences that encode this CDR3 too. The chain joins TRBV11-2 to TRBJ2-7; D is unresolved. The CDR3 consists of 12 residues. V was pared by 0 bases and J by 6 bases, with 6 bases between. Germline assignment: CDR1 SGHAT and CDR2 FQNNGV. CDR3 amino acids: CASSLDRGEQYF. The CDR3, as DNA: TGTGCCAGCAGCTTAGATCGAGGCGAGCAGTACTTC.

Only a few counts were recorded for this clone. The J gene is TRBJ2-7, the V gene TRBV11-1; D unresolved. V lost 3 bases to trimming and J lost 2 bases, with 17 bases between them. Germline CDR1 and CDR2: SGHAT and FQDESV (reference sequence). The CDR3 is made up of 16 amino acids. CDR3 bases: TGTGCCAGCAGCTTCCTTTCTGCGGCAACTACCTACGAGCAGTACTTC. This encodes CASSFLSAATTYEQYF.

This clone was seen more than once but under ten times. The chain employs TRBV7-3 and TRBJ2-2; the D is unclear. Germline values: CDR1 SGHTA, CDR2 FQGTGA. V was clipped by 5 bases and J by 7 bases, with 14 bases between them. The CDR3 runs 14 residues. The CDR3 spells CASSPTSAGGELFF. The CDR3, as DNA: TGTGCCAGCAGCCCGACTTCAGCCGGCGGGGAGCTGTTTTTT.

This chain links TRBV11-2 with TRBJ2-2; D is uncertain. The germline V gene has CDR1 SGHAT and CDR2 FQNNGV. Trimming removed 7 bases at V and 0 bases at J, with 9 bases between. The CDR3 runs 14 residues. CDR3: CASILGANTGELFF. CDR3 bases: TGTGCCAGCATCCTAGGCGCGAACACCGGGGAGCTGTTTTTT.

The chain couples TRBV28 to TRBJ1-1; D call uncertain. Looked up from germline, CDR1 is MDHEN and CDR2 is SYDVKM. Trimming cost V 6 bases and J 5 bases, with 13 bases left between them. The CDR3 is made up of 13 amino acids. CDR3 loop: CASRYGSGTEAFF. CDR3 DNA sequence: TGTGCCAGCAGATACGGGTCTGGGACTGAAGCTTTCTTT.

This clone occurred a few times. The genes are TRBV11-2 and TRBJ2-1; 8 bases are shared with TRBD1. The trim removed 3 bases at V and 12 bases at J, leaving 7 bases unmatched. Germline V gene data show CDR1 as SGHAT and CDR2 as FQNNGV. This CDR3 spans 13 amino acids. The CDR3 DNA sequence: TGTGCCAGCAGCTTGGACCCCAGGGGGCGGCAGTTCTTC. Translation: CASSLDPRGRQFF.

This chain links TRBV6-5 with TRBJ2-5; 8 bases match TRBD1. Germline V gene data show CDR1 as MNHEY and CDR2 as SVGAGI. V shed 1 base, J shed 11 bases, and the junction held 12 bases outside the gene matches. The length of the CDR3 is 15 residues. The CDR3 sequence: CASSYFAGQASEQYF. The CDR3 DNA sequence: TGTGCCAGCAGTTACTTTGCGGGACAGGCCTCTGAGCAGTACTTC.

This clone was seen a handful of times. This chain uses TRBV7-2 with TRBJ2-5, with D uncertain. The CDR3 sequence is 14 residues long. Germline CDR1 and CDR2: SGHTA and FQGNSA. V lost 1 base and J lost 4, with 10 bases in between. The CDR3 loop reads CASSLGSRGETQYF. In DNA, the CDR3 is TGTGCCAGCAGCTTAGGATCGCGTGGAGAGACCCAGTACTTC.

The chain links TRBV10-3 to TRBJ2-7; 12 bases match TRBD2. This CDR3 comprises 13 residues. Looked up from germline, CDR1 is ENHRY and CDR2 is SYGVKD. J lost 3 bases, V lost 10 bases, and 4 bases had no gene match. Here the CDR3 reads CATLTSGSYEQYF. The CDR3 DNA follows: TGTGCCACACTGACTAGCGGGAGCTACGAGCAGTACTTC.

CDR3 sequence: CASSLGHSSLTQYF. In nucleotides, the CDR3 is TGTGCCAGCAGCTTGGGCCACTCAAGTTTAACCCAGTACTTC. The chain has TRBV5-6 and TRBJ2-5; D is unclear. V was trimmed by 0 bases and J by 8 bases, leaving 14 bases between them. Germline CDR1 and CDR2: SGHDT and YYEEEE. CDR3 length: 14 amino acids.

The table lists this clone with a few counts. The V gene is TRBV9, the J gene TRBJ2-5; D ambiguous. This CDR3 is 15 amino acids long. Germline V lookup: CDR1 SGDLS, CDR2 YYNGEE. The germline V and J ends were trimmed by 2 bases and 0 bases, with 11 bases remaining between them. CDR3 sequence (DNA): TGTGCCAGCAGCGTTTCTGGACGGTACCAAGAGACCCAGTACTTC. This translates into CASSVSGRYQETQYF.

This clone showed up just once. The rearrangement links TRBV2 to TRBJ2-1; 11 bases match TRBD2. CDR3 size: 16 residues. J lost 4 bases, V lost 5 bases, and 7 bases had no gene match. Germline CDR1 reads SNHLY; CDR2 reads FYNNEI. CDR3 protein: CASSSRLAGIYNEQFF. CDR3 nucleotides: TGTGCCAGCAGTTCCCGACTAGCGGGGATATACAATGAGCAGTTCTTC. The complete variable domain, with remaining parts taken from reference TRBV2 and TRBJ2-1, reads EPEVTQTPSHQVTQMGQEVILRCVPISNHLYFYWYRQILGQKVEFLVSFYNNEISEKSEIFDDQFSVERPDGSNFTLKIRSTKLEDSAMYFCASSSRLAGIYNEQFFGPGTRLTVL.

This clone was found a few times. The chain uses TRBV7-9 and TRBJ1-2; D gene ambiguous. This CDR3 spans 13 amino acids. V lost 8 bases to trimming and J lost 4 bases, with 14 bases between them. Germline CDR1 SEHNR, CDR2 FQNEAQ (reference sequence). The CDR3 DNA reads as TGTGCCAGCGAGTCCCCGGAGGGCTATGGCTACACCTTC. This gives the protein CASESPEGYGYTF.

The chain is built from TRBV6-5 and TRBJ1-5, with TRBD1 identical over 9 bases. The CDR3 has 14 amino acids. V gave up 6 bases and J gave up 6 bases; unmatched junction bases: 6. Looked up from germline, CDR1 is MNHEY and CDR2 is SVGAGI. CDR3 sequence (DNA): TGTGCCAGCAGCGAACAGGGGGCAGGTCAGCCCCAGCATTTT. It translates to CASSEQGAGQPQHF.

The table lists this clone with a few counts. Other DNA sequences from this sample encode an identical CDR3 as well. The chain combines TRBV28 with TRBJ2-2; the D gene could be TRBD1 or TRBD2 (6 bases each). The CDR3 totals 15 residues. The V end lost 3 bases, the J end lost 0 bases, and 8 bases lay between the germline ends. CDR1 is MDHEN and CDR2 is SYDVKM in the germline V gene. The CDR3 DNA reads as TGTGCCAGCAGTTTGGGGGGCACGAACACCGGGGAGCTGTTTTTT. It is translated as CASSLGGTNTGELFF.

The table lists this clone with a few counts. The CDR3, as DNA: TGTGCCAGTGGGGGTCGACGTAACACCGGGGAGCTGTTTTTT. Protein sequence: CASGGRRNTGELFF. The rearrangement uses TRBV19 and TRBJ2-2; perhaps D is TRBD1 or TRBD2 (5 bases each). In germline, CDR1 is LNHDA, CDR2 SQIVND (reference sequence). The germline V and J ends were trimmed by 8 bases and 2 bases, with 12 bases remaining between them. The CDR3 is made up of 14 amino acids.

This clone was observed a handful of times. The genes are TRBV7-9 and TRBJ1-2; D unresolved. The germline V gene has CDR1 SEHNR and CDR2 FQNEAQ (reference sequence). The CDR3 has 14 amino acids. Trimming took off 0 bases at V and 3 bases at J, with 8 bases between the two ends. CDR3 in amino acids: CASSLAGYDYGYTF. Here the CDR3 DNA reads TGTGCCAGCAGCTTAGCAGGGTACGACTATGGCTACACCTTC.

This clone was counted between two and nine times. V gene TRBV7-9 combines with J gene TRBJ1-1; D ambiguous. This CDR3 contains 15 residues. Looked up from germline, CDR1 is SEHNR and CDR2 is FQNEAQ (reference sequence). Trimming pared 1 base from V and 2 bases from J, leaving 11 bases between. The CDR3, as DNA: TGTGCCAGCAGCTTAGTTCAGAACTATAACACTGAAGCTTTCTTT. It encodes CASSLVQNYNTEAFF.

This clone has more than one count but fewer than ten. J is TRBJ1-1 and V is TRBV18; D is perhaps TRBD1 (5 bases). Germline-derived CDR1 and CDR2 are KGHSH and LQKENI. V lost 5 bases, J lost 10 bases, and 23 bases lay in between. The CDR3 length is 15 residues. The CDR3 region is CASSTDPGGKVGAFF. The CDR3 DNA follows: TGTGCCAGCTCAACCGATCCGGGGGGGAAAGTTGGAGCTTTCTTT.

This clone turned up a few times. The chain combines TRBV28 with TRBJ2-1; D uncertain. This CDR3 is 13 amino acids long. Germline V gene sequence: CDR1 MDHEN, CDR2 SYDVKM. V lost 7 bases and J 1 base, leaving 8 bases between the germline ends. This CDR3 reads CASMSESYNEQFF. In DNA form, the CDR3 reads TGTGCCAGCATGAGTGAATCCTACAATGAGCAGTTCTTC.

This clone was seen a few times. The chain combines TRBV7-2 with TRBJ2-3; D is undetermined. Germline CDR1 is SGHTA and CDR2 is FQGNSA. The CDR3 totals 15 residues. The V end lost 0 bases, the J end lost 4 bases, and 11 bases lay between the germline ends. Here the CDR3 DNA reads TGTGCCAGCAGCTTAGCGGGTACCGCCCCAGATACGCAGTATTTT. Its protein is CASSLAGTAPDTQYF.

The rearrangement links TRBV28 to TRBJ2-7; tentative D call: TRBD2 (6 bases). Trimming left V 8 bases short and J 1 base short, with 12 bases between. Germline CDR1 MDHEN, CDR2 SYDVKM. The CDR3 has 13 residues. The CDR3 coding sequence is TGTGCCAGCGATGGTGGGAGGTCCTACGAGCAGTACTTC. This encodes CASDGGRSYEQYF. Full variable domain (rest looked up from reference TRBV28 and TRBJ2-7): DVKVTQSSRYLVKRTGEKVFLECVQDMDHENMFWYRQDPGLGLRLIYFSYDVKMKEKGDIPEGYSVSREKKERFSLILESASTNQTSMYLCASDGGRSYEQYFGPGTRLTVT.

The rearrangement uses TRBV19 and TRBJ2-6; D may be TRBD2 (5 bases). Germline V gives CDR1 LNHDA, CDR2 SQIVND (reference sequence). The CDR3 consists of 15 residues. V was trimmed by 6 bases and J by 3 bases, leaving 12 bases between them. The chain's CDR3 is CASSSPGGGANVLTF. The CDR3 DNA reads TGTGCCAGTAGCAGCCCCGGAGGTGGGGCCAACGTCCTGACTTTC.